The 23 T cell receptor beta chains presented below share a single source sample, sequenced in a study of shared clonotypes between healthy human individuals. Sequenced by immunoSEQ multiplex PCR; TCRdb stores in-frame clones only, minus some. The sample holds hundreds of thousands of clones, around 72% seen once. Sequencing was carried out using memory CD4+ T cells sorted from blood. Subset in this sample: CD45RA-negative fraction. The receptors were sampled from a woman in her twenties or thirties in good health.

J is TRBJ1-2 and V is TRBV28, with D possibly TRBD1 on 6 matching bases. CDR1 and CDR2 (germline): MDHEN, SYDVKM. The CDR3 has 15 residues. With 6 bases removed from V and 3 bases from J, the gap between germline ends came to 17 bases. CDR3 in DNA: TGTGCCAGCAGCCCAGGTGGGGGCGCGGACTATGGCTACACCTTC. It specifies CASSPGGGADYGYTF.

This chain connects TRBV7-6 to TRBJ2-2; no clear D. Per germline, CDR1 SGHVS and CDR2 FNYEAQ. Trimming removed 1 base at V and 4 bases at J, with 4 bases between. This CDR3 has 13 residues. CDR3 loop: CASSLEGTGELFF. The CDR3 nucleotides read TGTGCCAGCAGCTTAGAAGGCACCGGGGAGCTGTTTTTT.

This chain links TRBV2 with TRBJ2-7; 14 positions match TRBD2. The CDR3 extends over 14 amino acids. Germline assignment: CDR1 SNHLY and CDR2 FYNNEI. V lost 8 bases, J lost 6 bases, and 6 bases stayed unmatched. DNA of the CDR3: TGTGCCAGCGACGGGACTAGCGGGAGAGTCGAGCAGTACTTC. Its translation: CASDGTSGRVEQYF.

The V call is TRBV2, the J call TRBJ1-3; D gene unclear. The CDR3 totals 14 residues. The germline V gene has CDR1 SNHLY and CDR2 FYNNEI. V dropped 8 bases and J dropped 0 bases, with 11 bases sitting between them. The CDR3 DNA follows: TGTGCCAGCCGCCGCCCCTCCTCTGGAAACACCATATATTTT. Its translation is CASRRPSSGNTIYF.

Here the CDR3 reads CASSQVRDTQYF. CDR3 DNA: TGTGCCAGCAGCCAAGTAAGGGATACGCAGTATTTT. The rearrangement joins TRBV14 to TRBJ2-3; D unresolved. This CDR3 comprises 12 residues. Germline CDR1 SGHDN, CDR2 FVKESK. The V end lost 1 base, the J end lost 6 bases, and 5 bases lay between the germline ends.

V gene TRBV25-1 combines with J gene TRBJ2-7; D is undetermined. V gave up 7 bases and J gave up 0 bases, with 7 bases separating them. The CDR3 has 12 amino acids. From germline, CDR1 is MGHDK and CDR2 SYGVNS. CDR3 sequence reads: CASTGSSYEQYF. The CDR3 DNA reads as TGTGCCAGCACCGGTAGCTCCTACGAGCAGTACTTC.

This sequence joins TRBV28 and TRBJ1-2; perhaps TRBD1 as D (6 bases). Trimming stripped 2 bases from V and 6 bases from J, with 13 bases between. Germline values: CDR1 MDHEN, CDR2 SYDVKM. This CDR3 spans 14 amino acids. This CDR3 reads CASSLGGAPNGYTF. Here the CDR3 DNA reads TGTGCCAGCAGTTTAGGGGGGGCACCCAATGGCTACACCTTC.

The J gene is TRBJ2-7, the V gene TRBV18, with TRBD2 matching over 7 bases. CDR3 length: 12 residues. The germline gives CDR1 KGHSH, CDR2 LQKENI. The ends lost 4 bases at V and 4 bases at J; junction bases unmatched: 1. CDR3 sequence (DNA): TGTGCCAGCTCACGGGAGGGATACGAGCAGTACTTC. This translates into CASSREGYEQYF.

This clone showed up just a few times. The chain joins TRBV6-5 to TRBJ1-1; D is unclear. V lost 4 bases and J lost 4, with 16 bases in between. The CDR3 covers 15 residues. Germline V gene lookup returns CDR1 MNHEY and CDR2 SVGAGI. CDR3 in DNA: TGTGCCAGCAGTTTGCTCGGAGCCTCTAGCACTGAAGCTTTCTTT. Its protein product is CASSLLGASSTEAFF.

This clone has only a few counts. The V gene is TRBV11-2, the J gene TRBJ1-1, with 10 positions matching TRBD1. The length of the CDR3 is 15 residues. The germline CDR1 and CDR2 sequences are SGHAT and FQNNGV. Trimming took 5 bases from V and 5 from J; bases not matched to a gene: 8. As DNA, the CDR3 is TGTGCCAGCAGCCCCGGGACAGGGGAAGGAACTGAAGCTTTCTTT. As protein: CASSPGTGEGTEAFF.

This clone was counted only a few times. This chain's CDR3 is CAISESWGGLRRPEAFF. CDR3 nucleotides: TGTGCCATCAGTGAGTCCTGGGGGGGGCTCAGAAGACCGGAAGCTTTCTTT. The chain joins TRBV10-3 to TRBJ1-1, with a weak D call TRBD1 (6 bases). This CDR3 is 17 amino acids long. Germline CDR1 reads ENHRY; CDR2 reads SYGVKD. The V end was cut by 0 bases, the J end by 8 bases, with 22 bases between.

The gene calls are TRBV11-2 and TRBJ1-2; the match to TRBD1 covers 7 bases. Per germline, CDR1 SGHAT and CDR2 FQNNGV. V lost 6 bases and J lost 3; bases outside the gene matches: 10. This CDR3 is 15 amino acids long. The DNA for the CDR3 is TGTGCCAGCAGAGGTCTGAGGGGGCGCGACTATGGCTACACCTTC. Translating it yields CASRGLRGRDYGYTF.

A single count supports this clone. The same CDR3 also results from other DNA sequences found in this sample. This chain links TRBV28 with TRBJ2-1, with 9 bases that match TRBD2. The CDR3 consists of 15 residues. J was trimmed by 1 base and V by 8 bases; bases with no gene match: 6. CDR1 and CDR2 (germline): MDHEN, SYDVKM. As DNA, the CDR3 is TGTGCCAGCGGAGCGGGGGGCGCATCCTACAATGAGCAGTTCTTC. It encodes CASGAGGASYNEQFF.

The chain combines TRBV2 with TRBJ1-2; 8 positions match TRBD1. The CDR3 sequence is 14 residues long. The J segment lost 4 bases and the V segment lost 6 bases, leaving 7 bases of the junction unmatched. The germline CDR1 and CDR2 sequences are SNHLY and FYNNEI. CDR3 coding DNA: TGTGCCAGCAGGGGCAGGGGGCCGACCTATGGCTACACCTTC. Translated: CASRGRGPTYGYTF.

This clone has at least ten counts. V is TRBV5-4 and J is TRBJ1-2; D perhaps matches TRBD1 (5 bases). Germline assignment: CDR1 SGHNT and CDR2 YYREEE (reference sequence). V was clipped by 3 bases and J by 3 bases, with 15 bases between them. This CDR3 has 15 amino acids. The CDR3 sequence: CASSWGTEADYGYTF. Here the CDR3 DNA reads TGTGCCAGCAGCTGGGGGACGGAGGCCGACTATGGCTACACCTTC.

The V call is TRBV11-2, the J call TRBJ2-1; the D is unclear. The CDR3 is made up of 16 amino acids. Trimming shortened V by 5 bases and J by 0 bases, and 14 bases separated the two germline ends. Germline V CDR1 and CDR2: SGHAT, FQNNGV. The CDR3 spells CASSQRAASSYNEQFF. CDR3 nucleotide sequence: TGTGCCAGCAGCCAACGCGCCGCGAGCTCCTACAATGAGCAGTTCTTC.

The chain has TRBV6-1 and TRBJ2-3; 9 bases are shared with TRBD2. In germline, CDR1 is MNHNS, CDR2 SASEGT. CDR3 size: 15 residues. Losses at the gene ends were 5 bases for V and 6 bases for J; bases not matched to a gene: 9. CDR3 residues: CASSLGSGRGDTQYF. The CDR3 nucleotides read TGTGCCAGCAGTTTGGGTAGCGGGAGAGGGGATACGCAGTATTTT.

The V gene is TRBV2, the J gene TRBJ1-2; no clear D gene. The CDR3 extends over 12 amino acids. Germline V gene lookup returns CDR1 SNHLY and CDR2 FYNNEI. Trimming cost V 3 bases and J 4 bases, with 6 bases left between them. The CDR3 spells CASSENSYGYTF. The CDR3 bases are TGTGCCAGCAGTGAGAACTCCTATGGCTACACCTTC.

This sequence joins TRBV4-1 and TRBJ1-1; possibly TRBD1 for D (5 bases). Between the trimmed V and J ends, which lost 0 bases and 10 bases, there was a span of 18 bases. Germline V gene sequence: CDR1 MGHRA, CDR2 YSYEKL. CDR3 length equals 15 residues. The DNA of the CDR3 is TGCGCCAGCAGCCAAGAAACGGGGCGCGCCTTCTTAGCTTTCTTT. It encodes CASSQETGRAFLAFF.

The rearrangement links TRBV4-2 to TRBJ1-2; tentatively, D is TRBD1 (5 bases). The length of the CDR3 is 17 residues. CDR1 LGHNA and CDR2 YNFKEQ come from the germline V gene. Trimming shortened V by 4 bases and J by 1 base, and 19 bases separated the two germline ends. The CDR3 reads CASSPIREGSVNYGYTF. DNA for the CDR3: TGTGCCAGCAGCCCGATCCGAGAGGGGTCCGTTAACTATGGCTACACCTTC.

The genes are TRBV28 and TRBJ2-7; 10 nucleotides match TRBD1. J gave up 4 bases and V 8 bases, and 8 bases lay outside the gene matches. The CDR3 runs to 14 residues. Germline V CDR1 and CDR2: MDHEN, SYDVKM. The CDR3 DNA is TGTGCCAGCGAGCCGGGACAGGGGAAATACGAGCAGTACTTC. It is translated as CASEPGQGKYEQYF.

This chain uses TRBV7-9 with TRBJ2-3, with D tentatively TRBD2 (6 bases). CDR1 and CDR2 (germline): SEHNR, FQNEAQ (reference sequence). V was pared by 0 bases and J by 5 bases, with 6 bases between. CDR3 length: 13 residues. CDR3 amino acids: CASSLAGGDTQYF. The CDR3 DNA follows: TGTGCCAGCAGCTTAGCGGGAGGAGATACGCAGTATTTT. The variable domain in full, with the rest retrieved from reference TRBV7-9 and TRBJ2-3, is DTGVSQNPRHKITKRGQNVTFRCDPISEHNRLYWYRQTLGQGPEFLTYFQNEAQLEKSRLLSDRFSAERPKGSFSTLEIQRTEQGDSAMYLCASSLAGGDTQYFGPGTRLTVL.

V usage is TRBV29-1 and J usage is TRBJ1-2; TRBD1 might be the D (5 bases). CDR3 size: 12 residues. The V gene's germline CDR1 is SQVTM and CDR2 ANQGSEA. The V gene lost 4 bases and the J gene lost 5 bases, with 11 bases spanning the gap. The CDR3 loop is CSVVGEGYGYTF. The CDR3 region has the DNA TGCAGCGTTGTCGGGGAGGGGTATGGCTACACCTTC.